This TCR beta chain was documented in a study of blood T cell repertoires in COVID-19. Across the study: From T cells, B-cell-depleted T cells, or PBMCs came the material, which was cDNA or gDNA.

Enrolled during active infection, Seattle patients were then followed longitudinally. Original data processing: Reference gene primer amplification yielded estimated nucleated cell counts. Repertoires were generated with immunoSEQ multiplex PCR, while TCRdb's copy carries only in-frame clones and drops some. V, J and clone size derive from that table, while D and trimming were established from the DNA sequence. The sample contains hundreds of thousands of clones, 89% of which appear only once. The CDR3 extends over 15 amino acids. V lost 5 bases, J lost 0 bases, and 4 bases stayed unmatched. Germline loops: CDR1 SEHNR, CDR2 FQNEAQ (reference sequence).

This TCR derives from a man between 18 and 29 years old with COVID-19, enrolled during active disease. Sequencing was performed on peripheral blood. The V gene is TRBV7-9, the J gene TRBJ1-5, with 7 positions matching TRBD1. DNA of the CDR3: TGTGCCAGCAGCCCCGGGACAGCTAGCAATCAGCCCCAGCATTTT. Translating it yields CASSPGTASNQPQHF.